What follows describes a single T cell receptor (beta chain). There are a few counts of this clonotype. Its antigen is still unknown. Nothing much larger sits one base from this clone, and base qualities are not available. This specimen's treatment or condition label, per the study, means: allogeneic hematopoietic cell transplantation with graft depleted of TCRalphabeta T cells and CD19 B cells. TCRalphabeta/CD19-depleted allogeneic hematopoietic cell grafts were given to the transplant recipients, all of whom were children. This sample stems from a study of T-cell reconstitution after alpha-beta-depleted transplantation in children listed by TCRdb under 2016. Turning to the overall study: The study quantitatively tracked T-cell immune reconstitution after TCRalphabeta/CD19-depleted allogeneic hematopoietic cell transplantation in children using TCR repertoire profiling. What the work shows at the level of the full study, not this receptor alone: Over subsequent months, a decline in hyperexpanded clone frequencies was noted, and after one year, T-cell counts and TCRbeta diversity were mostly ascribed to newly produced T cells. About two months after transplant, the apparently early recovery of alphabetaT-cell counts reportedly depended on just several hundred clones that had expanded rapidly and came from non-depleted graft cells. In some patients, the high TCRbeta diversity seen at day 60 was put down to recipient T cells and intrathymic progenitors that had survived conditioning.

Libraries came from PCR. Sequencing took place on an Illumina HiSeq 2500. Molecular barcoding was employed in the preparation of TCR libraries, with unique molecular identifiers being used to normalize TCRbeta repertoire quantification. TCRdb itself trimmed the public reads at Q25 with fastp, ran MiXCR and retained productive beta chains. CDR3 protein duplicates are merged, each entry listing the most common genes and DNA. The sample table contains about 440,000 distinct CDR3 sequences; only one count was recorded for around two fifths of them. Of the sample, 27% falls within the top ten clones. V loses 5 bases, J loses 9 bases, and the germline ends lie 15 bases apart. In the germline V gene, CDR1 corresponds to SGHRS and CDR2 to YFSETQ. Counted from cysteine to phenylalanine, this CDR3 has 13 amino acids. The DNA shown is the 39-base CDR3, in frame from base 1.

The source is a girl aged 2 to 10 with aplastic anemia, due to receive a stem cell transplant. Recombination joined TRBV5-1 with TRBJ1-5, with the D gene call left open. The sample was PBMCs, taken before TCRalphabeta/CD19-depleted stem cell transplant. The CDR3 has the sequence CASRQAEGTPQHF. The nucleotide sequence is TGCGCCAGCAGGCAGGCGGAGGGTACGCCCCAGCATTTT.